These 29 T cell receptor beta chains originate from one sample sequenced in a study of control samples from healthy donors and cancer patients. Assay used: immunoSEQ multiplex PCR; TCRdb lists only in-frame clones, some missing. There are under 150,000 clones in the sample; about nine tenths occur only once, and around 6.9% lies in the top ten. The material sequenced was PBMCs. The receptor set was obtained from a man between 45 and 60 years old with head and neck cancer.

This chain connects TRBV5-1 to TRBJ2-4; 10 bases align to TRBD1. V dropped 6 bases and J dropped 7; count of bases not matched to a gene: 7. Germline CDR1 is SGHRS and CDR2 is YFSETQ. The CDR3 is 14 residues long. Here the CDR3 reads CASTAGTGVNIQYF. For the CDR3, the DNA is TGCGCCAGCACCGCCGGGACAGGGGTTAACATTCAGTACTTC.

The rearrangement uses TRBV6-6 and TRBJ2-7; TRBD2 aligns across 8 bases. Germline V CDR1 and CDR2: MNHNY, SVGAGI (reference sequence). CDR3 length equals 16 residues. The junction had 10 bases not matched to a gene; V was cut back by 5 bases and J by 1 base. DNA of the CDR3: TGTGCCAGCAGTCGATTAGGACTAGCCAAGTCCTACGAGCAGTACTTC. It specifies CASSRLGLAKSYEQYF.

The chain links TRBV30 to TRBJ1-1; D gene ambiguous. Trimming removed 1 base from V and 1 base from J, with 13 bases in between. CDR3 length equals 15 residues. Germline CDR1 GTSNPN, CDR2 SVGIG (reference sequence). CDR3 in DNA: TGTGCCTGGAGTGCCACGCGATCTCAGAACACTGAAGCTTTCTTT. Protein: CAWSATRSQNTEAFF.

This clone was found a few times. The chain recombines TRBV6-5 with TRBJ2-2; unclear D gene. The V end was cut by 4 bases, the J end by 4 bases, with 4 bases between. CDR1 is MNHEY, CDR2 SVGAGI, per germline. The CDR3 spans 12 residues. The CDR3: CASSWGTGELFF. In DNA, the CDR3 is TGTGCCAGCAGTTGGGGCACCGGGGAGCTGTTTTTT.

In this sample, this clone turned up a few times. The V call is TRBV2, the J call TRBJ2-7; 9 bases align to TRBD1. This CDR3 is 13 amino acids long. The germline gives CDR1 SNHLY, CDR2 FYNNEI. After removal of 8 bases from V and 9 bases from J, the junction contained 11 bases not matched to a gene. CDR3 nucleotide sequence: TGTGCCAGCCTGAAGTCCACAGGGGGCGGGCAGTACTTC. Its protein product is CASLKSTGGGQYF.

The CDR3 DNA is TGTGCCAGCAGTGAAGTCCGTATGACCTATGGCTACACCTTC. It codes for CASSEVRMTYGYTF. This rearrangement joins TRBV2 to TRBJ1-2; the D is unclear. V was trimmed by 1 base and J by 4 bases, leaving 10 bases between them. The CDR3 contains 14 residues. Germline CDR1 and CDR2: SNHLY and FYNNEI. Drawing the rest from reference TRBV2 and TRBJ1-2, the complete variable domain is EPEVTQTPSHQVTQMGQEVILRCVPISNHLYFYWYRQILGQKVEFLVSFYNNEISEKSEIFDDQFSVERPDGSNFTLKIRSTKLEDSAMYFCASSEVRMTYGYTFGSGTRLTVV.

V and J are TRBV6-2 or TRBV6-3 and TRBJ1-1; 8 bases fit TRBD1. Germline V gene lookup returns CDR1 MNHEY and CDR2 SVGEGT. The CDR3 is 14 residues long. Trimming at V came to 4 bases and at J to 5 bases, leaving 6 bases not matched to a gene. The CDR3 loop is CASSSDRGLTEAFF. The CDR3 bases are TGTGCCAGCAGTTCAGACAGGGGTCTGACTGAAGCTTTCTTT.

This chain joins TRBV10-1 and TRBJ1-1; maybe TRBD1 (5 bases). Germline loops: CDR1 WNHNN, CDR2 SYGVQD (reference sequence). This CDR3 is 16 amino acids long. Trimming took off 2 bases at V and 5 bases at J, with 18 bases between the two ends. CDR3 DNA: TGCGCCAGCAGTGAGAGGGGACCGGAATGGGAAACTGAAGCTTTCTTT. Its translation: CASSERGPEWETEAFF.

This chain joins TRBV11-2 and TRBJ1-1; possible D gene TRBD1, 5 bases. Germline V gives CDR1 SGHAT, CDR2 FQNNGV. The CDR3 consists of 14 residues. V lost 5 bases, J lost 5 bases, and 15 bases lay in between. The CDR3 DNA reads TGTGCCAGCAGCCTACAGGAGGTCTATACTGAAGCTTTCTTT. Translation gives CASSLQEVYTEAFF.

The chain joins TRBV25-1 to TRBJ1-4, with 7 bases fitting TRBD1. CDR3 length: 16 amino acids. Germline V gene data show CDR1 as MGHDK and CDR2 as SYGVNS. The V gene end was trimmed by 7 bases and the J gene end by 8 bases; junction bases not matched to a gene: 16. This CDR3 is CASTMRQGGTEEKLFF. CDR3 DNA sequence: TGTGCCAGCACCATGCGTCAGGGGGGAACTGAGGAAAAACTGTTTTTT.

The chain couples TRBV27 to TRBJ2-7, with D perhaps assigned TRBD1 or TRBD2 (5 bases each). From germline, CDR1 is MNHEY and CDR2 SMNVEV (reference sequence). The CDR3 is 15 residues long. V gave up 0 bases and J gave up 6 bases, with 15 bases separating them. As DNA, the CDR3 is TGTGCCAGCAGTTTATCGCAGGGAAAGACTACCGAGCAGTACTTC. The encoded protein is CASSLSQGKTTEQYF.

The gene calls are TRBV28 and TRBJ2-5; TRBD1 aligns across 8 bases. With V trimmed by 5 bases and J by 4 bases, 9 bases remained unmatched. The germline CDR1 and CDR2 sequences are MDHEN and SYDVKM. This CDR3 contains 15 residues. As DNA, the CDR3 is TGTGCCAGCAGTCCCCTGGGACAGGAGATAGAGACCCAGTACTTC. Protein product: CASSPLGQEIETQYF. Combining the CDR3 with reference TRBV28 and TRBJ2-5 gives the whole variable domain DVKVTQSSRYLVKRTGEKVFLECVQDMDHENMFWYRQDPGLGLRLIYFSYDVKMKEKGDIPEGYSVSREKKERFSLILESASTNQTSMYLCASSPLGQEIETQYFGPGTRLLVL.

This CDR3 reads CASSFMTGYEQYF. The CDR3, as DNA: TGTGCCAGCAGTTTCATGACAGGGTACGAGCAGTACTTC. This chain links TRBV27 with TRBJ2-7; 7 bases map to TRBD1. V dropped 3 bases and J dropped 4; count of bases not matched to a gene: 3. This CDR3 has 13 amino acids. In germline, CDR1 is MNHEY, CDR2 SMNVEV (reference sequence).

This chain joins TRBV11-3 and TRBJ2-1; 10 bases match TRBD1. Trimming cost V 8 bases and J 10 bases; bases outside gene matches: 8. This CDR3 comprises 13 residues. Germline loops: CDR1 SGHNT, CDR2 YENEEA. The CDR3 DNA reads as TGTGCCAGCGGCCGGGACAGGGGAGGCGAGCAGTTCTTC. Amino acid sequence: CASGRDRGGEQFF.

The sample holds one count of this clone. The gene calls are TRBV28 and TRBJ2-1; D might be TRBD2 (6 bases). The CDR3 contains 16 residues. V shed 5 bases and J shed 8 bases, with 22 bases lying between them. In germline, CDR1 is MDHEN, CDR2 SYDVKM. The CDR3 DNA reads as TGTGCCAGCAGTCCCATAGCGGCTTTGGTGCGCGATGAGCAGTTCTTC. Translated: CASSPIAALVRDEQFF.

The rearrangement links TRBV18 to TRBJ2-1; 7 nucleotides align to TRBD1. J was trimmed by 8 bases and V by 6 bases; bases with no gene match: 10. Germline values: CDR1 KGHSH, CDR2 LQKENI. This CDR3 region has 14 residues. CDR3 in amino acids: CASSPPSDRDEQFF. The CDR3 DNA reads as TGTGCCAGCTCCCCCCCCTCCGACAGGGATGAGCAGTTCTTC. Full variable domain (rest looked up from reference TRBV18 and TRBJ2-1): NAGVMQNPRHLVRRRGQEARLRCSPMKGHSHVYWYRQLPEEGLKFMVYLQKENIIDESGMPKERFSAEFPKEGPSILRIQQVVRGDSAAYFCASSPPSDRDEQFFGPGTRLTVL.

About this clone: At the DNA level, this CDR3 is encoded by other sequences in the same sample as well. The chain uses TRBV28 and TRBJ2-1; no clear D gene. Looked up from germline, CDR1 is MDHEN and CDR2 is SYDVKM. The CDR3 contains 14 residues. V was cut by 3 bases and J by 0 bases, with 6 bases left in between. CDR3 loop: CASSLPSSYNEQFF. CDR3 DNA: TGTGCCAGCAGTTTGCCCTCCTCCTACAATGAGCAGTTCTTC.

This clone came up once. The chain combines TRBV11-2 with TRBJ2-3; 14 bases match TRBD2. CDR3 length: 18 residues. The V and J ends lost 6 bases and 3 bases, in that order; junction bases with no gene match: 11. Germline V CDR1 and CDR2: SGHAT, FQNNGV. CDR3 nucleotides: TGTGCCAGCAGTACCACCGGGACTAGCGGGAGTCGTACAGATACGCAGTATTTT. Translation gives CASSTTGTSGSRTDTQYF.

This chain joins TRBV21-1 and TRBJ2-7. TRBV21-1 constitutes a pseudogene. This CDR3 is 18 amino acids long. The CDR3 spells CASSKVGYGGPPSYEQYF. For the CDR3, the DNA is TGTGCCAGCAGCAAAGTGGGATACGGGGGCCCCCCATCCTACGAGCAGTACTTC.

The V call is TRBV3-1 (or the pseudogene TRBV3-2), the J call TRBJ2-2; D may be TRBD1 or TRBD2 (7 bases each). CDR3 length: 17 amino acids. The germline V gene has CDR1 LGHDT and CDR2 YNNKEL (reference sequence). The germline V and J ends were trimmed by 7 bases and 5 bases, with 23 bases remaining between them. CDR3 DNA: TGTGCCAGCACTACCGGGGGGCGACAGGGCCGAACCGGGGAGCTGTTTTTT. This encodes CASTTGGRQGRTGELFF.

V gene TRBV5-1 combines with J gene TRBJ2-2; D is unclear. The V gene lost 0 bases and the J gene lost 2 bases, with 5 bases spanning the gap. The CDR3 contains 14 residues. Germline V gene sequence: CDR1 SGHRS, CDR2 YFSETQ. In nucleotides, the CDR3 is TGCGCCAGCAGCTTGGCAGGAAACACCGGGGAGCTGTTTTTT. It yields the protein CASSLAGNTGELFF.

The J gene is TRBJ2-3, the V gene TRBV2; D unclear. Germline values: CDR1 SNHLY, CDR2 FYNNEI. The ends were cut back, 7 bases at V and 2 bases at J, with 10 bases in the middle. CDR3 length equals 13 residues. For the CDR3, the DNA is TGTGCCAGCAATTTTCAGTTCACAGATACGCAGTATTTT. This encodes CASNFQFTDTQYF.

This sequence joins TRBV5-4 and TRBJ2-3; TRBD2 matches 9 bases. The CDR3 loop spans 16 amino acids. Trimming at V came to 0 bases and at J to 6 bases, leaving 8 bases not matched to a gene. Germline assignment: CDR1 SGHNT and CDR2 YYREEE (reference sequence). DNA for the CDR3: TGTGCCAGCAGCTTGGATGGCGGGGGGGGATGGGATACGCAGTATTTT. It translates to CASSLDGGGGWDTQYF.

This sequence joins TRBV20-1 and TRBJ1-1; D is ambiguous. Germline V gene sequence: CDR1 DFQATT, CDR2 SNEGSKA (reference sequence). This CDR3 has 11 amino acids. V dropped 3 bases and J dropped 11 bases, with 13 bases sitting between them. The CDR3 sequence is CSASFLLGAFF. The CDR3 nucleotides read TGCAGTGCTAGTTTTCTGTTGGGGGCTTTCTTT.

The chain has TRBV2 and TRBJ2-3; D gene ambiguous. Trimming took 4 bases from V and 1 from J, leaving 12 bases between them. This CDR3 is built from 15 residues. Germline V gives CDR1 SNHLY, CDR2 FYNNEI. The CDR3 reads CASSVGVSGTDTQYF. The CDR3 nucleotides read TGTGCCAGCAGTGTAGGCGTGTCCGGCACAGATACGCAGTATTTT.

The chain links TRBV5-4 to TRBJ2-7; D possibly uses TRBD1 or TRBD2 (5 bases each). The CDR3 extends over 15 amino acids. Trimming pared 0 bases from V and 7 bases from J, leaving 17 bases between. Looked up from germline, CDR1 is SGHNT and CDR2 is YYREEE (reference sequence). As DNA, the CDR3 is TGTGCCAGCAGCTTGGCCGGAGGCCCAGGGTGGGAGCAGTACTTC. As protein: CASSLAGGPGWEQYF.

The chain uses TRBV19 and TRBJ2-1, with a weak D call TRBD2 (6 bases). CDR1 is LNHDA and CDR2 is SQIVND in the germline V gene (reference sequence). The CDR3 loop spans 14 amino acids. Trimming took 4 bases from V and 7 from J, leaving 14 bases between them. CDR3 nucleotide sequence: TGTGCCAGTAGTACCGGACTATCGCCGAATGAGCAGTTCTTC. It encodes CASSTGLSPNEQFF.

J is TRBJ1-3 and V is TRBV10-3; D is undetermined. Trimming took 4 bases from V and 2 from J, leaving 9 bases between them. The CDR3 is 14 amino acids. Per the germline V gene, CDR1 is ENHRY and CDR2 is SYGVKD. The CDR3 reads CAISVGGTGNTIYF. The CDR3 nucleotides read TGTGCCATCAGTGTTGGCGGAACTGGAAACACCATATATTTT.

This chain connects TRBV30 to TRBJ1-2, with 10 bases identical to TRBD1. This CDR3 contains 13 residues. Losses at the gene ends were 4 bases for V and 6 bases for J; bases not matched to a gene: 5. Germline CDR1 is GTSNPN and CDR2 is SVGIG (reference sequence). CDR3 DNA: TGTGCCTGGATGACAGGGGGCAAAAATGGCTACACCTTC. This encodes CAWMTGGKNGYTF.